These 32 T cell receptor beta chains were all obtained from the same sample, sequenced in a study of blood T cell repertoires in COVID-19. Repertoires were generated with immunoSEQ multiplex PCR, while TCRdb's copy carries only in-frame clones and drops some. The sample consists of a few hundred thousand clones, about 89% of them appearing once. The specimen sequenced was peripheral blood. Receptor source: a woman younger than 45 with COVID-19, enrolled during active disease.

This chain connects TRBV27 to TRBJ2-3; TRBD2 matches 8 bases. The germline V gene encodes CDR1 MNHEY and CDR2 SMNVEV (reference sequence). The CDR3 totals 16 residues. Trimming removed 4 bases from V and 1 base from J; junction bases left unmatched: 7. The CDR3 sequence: CASSSKRESGTDTQYF. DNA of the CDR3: TGTGCCAGCAGTTCGAAGCGGGAGTCGGGCACAGATACGCAGTATTTT.

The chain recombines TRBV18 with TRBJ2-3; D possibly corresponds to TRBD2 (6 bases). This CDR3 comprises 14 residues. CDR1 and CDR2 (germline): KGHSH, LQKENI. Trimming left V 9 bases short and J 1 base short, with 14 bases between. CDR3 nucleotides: TGTGCCAGTGAGGGTCCGGGAGGCACAGATACGCAGTATTTT. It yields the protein CASEGPGGTDTQYF.

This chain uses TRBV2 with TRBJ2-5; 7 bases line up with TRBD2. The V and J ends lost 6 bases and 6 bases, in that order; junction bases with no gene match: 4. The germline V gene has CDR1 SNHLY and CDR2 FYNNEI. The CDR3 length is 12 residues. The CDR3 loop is CASSTGGQTQYF. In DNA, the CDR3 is TGTGCCAGCAGCACGGGGGGACAGACCCAGTACTTC.

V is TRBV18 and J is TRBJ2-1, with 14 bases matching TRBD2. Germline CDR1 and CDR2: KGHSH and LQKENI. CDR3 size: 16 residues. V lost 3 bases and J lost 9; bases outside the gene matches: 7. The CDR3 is CASSPGLAGVAAEQFF. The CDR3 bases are TGTGCCAGCTCACCGGGACTAGCGGGAGTAGCTGCTGAGCAGTTCTTC.

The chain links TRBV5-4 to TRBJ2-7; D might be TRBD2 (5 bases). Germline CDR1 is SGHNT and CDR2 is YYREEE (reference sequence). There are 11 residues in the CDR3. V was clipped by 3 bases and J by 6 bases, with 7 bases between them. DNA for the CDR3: TGTGCCAGCAGCTCAGGAGGCGAGCAGTACTTC. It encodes CASSSGGEQYF.

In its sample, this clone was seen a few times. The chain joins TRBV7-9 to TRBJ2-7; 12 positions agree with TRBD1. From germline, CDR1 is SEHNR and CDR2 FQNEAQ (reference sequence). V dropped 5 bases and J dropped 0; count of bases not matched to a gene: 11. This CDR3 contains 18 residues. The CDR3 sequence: CASSMGQGAGSRSYEQYF. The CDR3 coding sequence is TGTGCCAGCAGCATGGGACAGGGGGCGGGATCTCGCTCCTACGAGCAGTACTTC.

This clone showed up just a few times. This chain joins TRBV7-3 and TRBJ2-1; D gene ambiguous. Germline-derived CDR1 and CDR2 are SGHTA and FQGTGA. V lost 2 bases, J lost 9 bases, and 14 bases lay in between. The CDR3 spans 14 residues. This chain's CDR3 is CASSLGRHGTEQFF. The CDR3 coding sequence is TGTGCCAGCAGCTTAGGCAGGCACGGTACTGAGCAGTTCTTC. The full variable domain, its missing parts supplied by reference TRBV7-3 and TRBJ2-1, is GAGVSQTPSNKVTEKGKYVELRCDPISGHTALYWYRQSLGQGPEFLIYFQGTGAADDSGLPNDRFFAVRPEGSVSTLKIQRTERGDSAVYLCASSLGRHGTEQFFGPGTRLTVL.

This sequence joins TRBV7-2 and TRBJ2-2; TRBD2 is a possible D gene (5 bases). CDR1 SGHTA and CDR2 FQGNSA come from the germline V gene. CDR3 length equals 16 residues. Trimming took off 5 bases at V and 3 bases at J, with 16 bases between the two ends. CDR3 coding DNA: TGTGCCAGCAGCGGGCGAGGGAGTTTTTACACCGGGGAGCTGTTTTTT. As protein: CASSGRGSFYTGELFF.

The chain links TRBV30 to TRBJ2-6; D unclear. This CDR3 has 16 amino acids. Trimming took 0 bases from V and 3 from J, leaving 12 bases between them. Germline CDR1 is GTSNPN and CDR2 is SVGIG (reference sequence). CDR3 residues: CAWSVMVVGGANVLTF. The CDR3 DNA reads TGTGCCTGGAGTGTAATGGTTGTCGGTGGGGCCAACGTCCTGACTTTC.

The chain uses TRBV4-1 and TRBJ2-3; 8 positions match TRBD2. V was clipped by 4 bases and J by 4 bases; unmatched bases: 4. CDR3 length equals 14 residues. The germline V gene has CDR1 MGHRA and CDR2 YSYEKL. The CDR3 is CASSPVGGADTQYF. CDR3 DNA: TGCGCCAGCAGCCCAGTCGGGGGGGCAGATACGCAGTATTTT.

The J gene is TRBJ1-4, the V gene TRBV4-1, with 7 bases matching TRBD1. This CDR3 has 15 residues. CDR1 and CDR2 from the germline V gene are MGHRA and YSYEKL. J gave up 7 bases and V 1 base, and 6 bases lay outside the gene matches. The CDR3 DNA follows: TGCGCCAGCAGCCAAGTCAGGTCAGGGGGTGAAAAACTGTTTTTT. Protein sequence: CASSQVRSGGEKLFF.

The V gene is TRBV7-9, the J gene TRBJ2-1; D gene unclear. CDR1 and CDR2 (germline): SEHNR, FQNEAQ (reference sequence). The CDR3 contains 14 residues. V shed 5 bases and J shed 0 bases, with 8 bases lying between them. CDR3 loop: CASSNDTSYNEQFF. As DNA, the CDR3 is TGTGCCAGCAGCAATGACACCTCCTACAATGAGCAGTTCTTC.

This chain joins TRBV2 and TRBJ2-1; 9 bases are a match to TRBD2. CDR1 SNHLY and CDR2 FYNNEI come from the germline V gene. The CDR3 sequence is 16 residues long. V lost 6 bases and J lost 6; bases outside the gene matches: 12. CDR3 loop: CASSRLAVIKGNEQFF. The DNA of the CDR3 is TGTGCCAGCAGCAGACTAGCGGTCATAAAGGGCAATGAGCAGTTCTTC.

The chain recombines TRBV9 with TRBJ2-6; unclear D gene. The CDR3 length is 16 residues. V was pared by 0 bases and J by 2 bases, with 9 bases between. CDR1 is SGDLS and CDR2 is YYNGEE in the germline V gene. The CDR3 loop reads CASSVDLPAGANVLTF. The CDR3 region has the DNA TGTGCCAGCAGCGTAGATTTGCCGGCTGGGGCCAACGTCCTGACTTTC.

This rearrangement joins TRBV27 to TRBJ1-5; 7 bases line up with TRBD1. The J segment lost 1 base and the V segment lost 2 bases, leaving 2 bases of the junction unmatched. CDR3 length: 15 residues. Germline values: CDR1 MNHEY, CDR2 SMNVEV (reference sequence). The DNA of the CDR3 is TGTGCCAGCAGTTTACAGGGGGTAAGCAATCAGCCCCAGCATTTT. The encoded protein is CASSLQGVSNQPQHF.

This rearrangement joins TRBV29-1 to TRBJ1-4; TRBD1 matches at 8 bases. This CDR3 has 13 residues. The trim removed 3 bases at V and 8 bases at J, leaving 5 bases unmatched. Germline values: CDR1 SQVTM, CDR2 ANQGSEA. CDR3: CSVELQGGEKLFF. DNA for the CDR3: TGCAGCGTTGAGTTACAGGGGGGGGAAAAACTGTTTTTT.

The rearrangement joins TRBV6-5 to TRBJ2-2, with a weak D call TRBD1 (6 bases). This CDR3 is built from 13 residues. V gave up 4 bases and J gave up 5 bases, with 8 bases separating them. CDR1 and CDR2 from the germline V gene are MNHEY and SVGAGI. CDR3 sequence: CASSSRGTGELFF. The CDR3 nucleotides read TGTGCCAGCAGTTCCAGGGGTACCGGGGAGCTGTTTTTT.

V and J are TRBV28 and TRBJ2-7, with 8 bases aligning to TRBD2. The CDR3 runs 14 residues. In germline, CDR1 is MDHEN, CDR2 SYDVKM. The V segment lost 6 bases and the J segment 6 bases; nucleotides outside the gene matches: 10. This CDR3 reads CASSRGSGSGEQYF. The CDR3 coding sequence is TGTGCCAGCAGCCGCGGGAGCGGGAGTGGCGAGCAGTACTTC.

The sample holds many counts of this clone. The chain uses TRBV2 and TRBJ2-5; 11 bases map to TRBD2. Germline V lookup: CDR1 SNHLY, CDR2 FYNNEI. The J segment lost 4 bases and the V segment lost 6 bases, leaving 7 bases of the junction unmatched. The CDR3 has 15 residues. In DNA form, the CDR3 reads TGTGCCAGCAGACCGGGACTAGCGGACCTAGAGACCCAGTACTTC. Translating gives CASRPGLADLETQYF.

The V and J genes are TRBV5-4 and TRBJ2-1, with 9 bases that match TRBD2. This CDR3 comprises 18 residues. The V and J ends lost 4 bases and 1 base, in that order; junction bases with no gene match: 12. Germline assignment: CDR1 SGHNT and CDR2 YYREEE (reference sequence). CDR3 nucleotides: TGTGCCAGCAGCGTGAAGGAGGCGGGAGGGGGATCCTACAATGAGCAGTTCTTC. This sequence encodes CASSVKEAGGGSYNEQFF.

Written as DNA, the CDR3 is TGTGCCAGTAGTATTGGGCAGGGGATCGTCAAACTGTTTTTT. Its translation: CASSIGQGIVKLFF. This chain connects TRBV19 to TRBJ1-4; tentative D call: TRBD1 (6 bases). V lost 3 bases and J lost 11, with 16 bases in between. The germline V gene encodes CDR1 LNHDA and CDR2 SQIVND (reference sequence). The CDR3 spans 14 residues.

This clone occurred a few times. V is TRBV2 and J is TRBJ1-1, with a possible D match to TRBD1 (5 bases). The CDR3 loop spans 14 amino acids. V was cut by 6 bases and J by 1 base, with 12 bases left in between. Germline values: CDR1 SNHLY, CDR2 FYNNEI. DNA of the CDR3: TGTGCCAGCAGCTGGGGGGGTAGGAACACTGAAGCTTTCTTT. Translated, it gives CASSWGGRNTEAFF.

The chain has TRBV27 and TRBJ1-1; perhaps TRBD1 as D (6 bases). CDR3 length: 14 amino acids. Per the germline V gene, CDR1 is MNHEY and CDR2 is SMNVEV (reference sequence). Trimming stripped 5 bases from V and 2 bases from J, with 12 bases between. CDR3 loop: CASSRRGGNTEAFF. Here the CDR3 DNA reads TGTGCCAGCAGTCGGCGAGGGGGTAACACTGAAGCTTTCTTT.

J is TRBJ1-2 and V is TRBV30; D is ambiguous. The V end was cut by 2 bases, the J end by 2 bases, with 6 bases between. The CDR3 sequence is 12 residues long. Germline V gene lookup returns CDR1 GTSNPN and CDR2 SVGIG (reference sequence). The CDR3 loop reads CAWSRGNYGYTF. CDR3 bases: TGTGCCTGGAGTCGGGGAAACTATGGCTACACCTTC.

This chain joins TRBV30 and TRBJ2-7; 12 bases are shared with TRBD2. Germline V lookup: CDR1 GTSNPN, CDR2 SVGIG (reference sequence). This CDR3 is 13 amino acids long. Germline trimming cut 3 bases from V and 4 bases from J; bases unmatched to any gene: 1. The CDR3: CAWRTSGRYEQYF. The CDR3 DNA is TGTGCCTGGAGGACTAGCGGGAGATACGAGCAGTACTTC.

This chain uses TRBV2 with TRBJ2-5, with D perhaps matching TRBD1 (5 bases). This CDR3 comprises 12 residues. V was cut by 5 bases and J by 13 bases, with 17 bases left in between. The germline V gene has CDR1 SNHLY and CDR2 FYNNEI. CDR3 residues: CASSPQGQGGYF. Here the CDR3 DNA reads TGTGCCAGCAGTCCTCAAGGGCAGGGTGGGTACTTC. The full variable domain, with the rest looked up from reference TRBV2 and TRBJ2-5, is EPEVTQTPSHQVTQMGQEVILRCVPISNHLYFYWYRQILGQKVEFLVSFYNNEISEKSEIFDDQFSVERPDGSNFTLKIRSTKLEDSAMYFCASSPQGQGGYFGPGTRLLVL.

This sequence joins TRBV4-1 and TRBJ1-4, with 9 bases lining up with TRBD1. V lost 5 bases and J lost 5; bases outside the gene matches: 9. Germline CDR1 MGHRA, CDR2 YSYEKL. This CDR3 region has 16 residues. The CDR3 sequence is CASSENAGTGNEKLFF. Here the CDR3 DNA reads TGCGCCAGCAGCGAAAACGCCGGGACAGGGAATGAAAAACTGTTTTTT.

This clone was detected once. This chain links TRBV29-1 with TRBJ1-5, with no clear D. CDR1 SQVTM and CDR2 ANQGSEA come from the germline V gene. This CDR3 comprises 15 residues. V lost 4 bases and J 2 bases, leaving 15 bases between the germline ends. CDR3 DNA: TGCAGCGTTGCGGACGGAACCGGGGGCAATCAGCCCCAGCATTTT. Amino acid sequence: CSVADGTGGNQPQHF.

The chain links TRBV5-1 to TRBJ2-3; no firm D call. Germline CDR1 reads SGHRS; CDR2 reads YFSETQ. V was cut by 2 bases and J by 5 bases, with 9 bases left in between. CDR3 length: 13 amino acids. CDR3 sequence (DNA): TGCGCCAGCAGCTTAGCCCCTGAAGATACGCAGTATTTT. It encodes CASSLAPEDTQYF.

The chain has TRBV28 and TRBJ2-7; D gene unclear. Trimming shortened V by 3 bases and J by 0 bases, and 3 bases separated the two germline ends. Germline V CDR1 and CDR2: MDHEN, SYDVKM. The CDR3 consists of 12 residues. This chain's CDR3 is CASSFVSYEQYF. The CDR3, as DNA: TGTGCCAGCAGTTTCGTCTCCTACGAGCAGTACTTC. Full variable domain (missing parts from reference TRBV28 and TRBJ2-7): DVKVTQSSRYLVKRTGEKVFLECVQDMDHENMFWYRQDPGLGLRLIYFSYDVKMKEKGDIPEGYSVSREKKERFSLILESASTNQTSMYLCASSFVSYEQYFGPGTRLTVT.

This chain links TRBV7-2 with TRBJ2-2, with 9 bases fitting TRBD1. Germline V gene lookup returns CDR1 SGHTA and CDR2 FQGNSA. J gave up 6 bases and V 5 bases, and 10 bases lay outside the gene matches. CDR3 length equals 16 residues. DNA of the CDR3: TGTGCCAGCAGCGAGTACAGGGGGCGCTTTTCCGGGGAGCTGTTTTTT. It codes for CASSEYRGRFSGELFF.

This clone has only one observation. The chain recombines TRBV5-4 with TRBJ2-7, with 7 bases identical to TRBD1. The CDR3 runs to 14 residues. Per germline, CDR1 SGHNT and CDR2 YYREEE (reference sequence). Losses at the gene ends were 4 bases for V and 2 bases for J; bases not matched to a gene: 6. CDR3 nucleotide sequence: TGTGCCAGCAGCCCCGGGACAGTTCCCTACGAGCAGTACTTC. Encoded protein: CASSPGTVPYEQYF.